The 27 T cell receptor beta chains below all came from one sample that was sequenced in a study of molecular identifiers for immune sequencing clone quantification. Each CDR3 protein gets one entry after TCRdb re-called the PCR reads with MiXCR. This table has 550,000 to 750,000 distinct CDR3 sequences, approximately 20% appearing once. Specimen: naive CD8+ T cells from blood, with Jurkat cell RNA spiked in. Subset indicated: FACS-sorted CD8+CD4-CCR7+CD45RA+ naive T cells. The source is a human donor in good health. Some libraries in this study had Jurkat cell RNA spiked in.

This clonotype was counted between two and nine times. The rearrangement links TRBV5-6 to TRBJ2-1; 8 bases align to TRBD2. Trimming cost V 7 bases and J 3 bases; bases outside gene matches: 6. The CDR3 covers 14 residues. Germline values: CDR1 SGHDT, CDR2 YYEEEE. This CDR3 reads CASQLAEHYNEQFF. The CDR3 nucleotides are TGTGCCAGCCAACTAGCGGAACACTACAATGAGCAGTTCTTC.

This clonotype occurred many times. V is TRBV9 and J is TRBJ2-3; TRBD2 might be the D (6 bases). The CDR3 is 13 amino acids. V was clipped by 0 bases and J by 4 bases, with 6 bases between them. Germline V gene sequence: CDR1 SGDLS, CDR2 YYNGEE. CDR3 coding DNA: TGTGCCAGCAGCGTAGGGGGGGCAGATACGCAGTATTTT. Translating it yields CASSVGGADTQYF.

This clonotype has at least ten counts. The gene calls are TRBV27 and TRBJ2-5; 9 bases line up with TRBD1. With V trimmed by 5 bases and J by 3 bases, 4 bases remained unmatched. This CDR3 has 14 residues. Germline assignment: CDR1 MNHEY and CDR2 SMNVEV (reference sequence). This chain's CDR3 is CASSTRQGEETQYF. The CDR3, as DNA: TGTGCCAGCAGTACTCGACAGGGGGAAGAGACCCAGTACTTC.

This clonotype occurred a few times. In DNA, the CDR3 is TGTGCCAGCAGCGACGGACTCAACCCCTATGGCTACACCTTC. The encoded protein is CASSDGLNPYGYTF. The rearrangement joins TRBV7-9 to TRBJ1-2; no firm D call. V was clipped by 5 bases and J by 4 bases, with 14 bases between them. CDR3 length equals 14 residues. CDR1 SEHNR and CDR2 FQNEAQ come from the germline V gene (reference sequence).

This clonotype was picked up many times. The V gene is TRBV7-9, the J gene TRBJ2-3, with D perhaps TRBD2 (6 bases). Germline V gene lookup returns CDR1 SEHNR and CDR2 FQNEAQ (reference sequence). This CDR3 has 16 amino acids. Between the trimmed V and J ends, which lost 8 bases and 4 bases, there was a span of 22 bases. This CDR3 is CASYGPGLRASDTQYF. In nucleotides, the CDR3 is TGTGCCAGCTATGGACCGGGACTCCGAGCGTCAGATACGCAGTATTTT.

Comment on this clonotype: This may come from a read error, since a much larger clone is one base off. DNA for the CDR3: TGTGCCAGCAGTTCGACAAATGACTATGGCTACACCTTC. It yields the protein CASSSTNDYGYTF. V gene TRBV6-2 or TRBV6-3 combines with J gene TRBJ1-2; D unclear. The V end lost 4 bases, the J end lost 3 bases, and 9 bases lay between the germline ends. The CDR3 runs to 13 residues. Per the germline V gene, CDR1 is MNHEY and CDR2 is SVGEGT.

This clonotype was counted at least ten times. This rearrangement joins TRBV6-5 to TRBJ2-1; TRBD1 aligns across 9 bases. From germline, CDR1 is MNHEY and CDR2 SVGAGI. The trim removed 6 bases at V and 4 bases at J, leaving 7 bases unmatched. This CDR3 contains 15 residues. The CDR3 DNA is TGTGCCAGCAGCCTAACAGGGGGCTGGTACAATGAGCAGTTCTTC. Its translation: CASSLTGGWYNEQFF.

Points on this clonotype: Just one base apart from a much larger clone, this may be a read error. The rearrangement links TRBV7-2 to TRBJ2-1; D unresolved. Trimming cost V 5 bases and J 7 bases, with 18 bases left between them. This CDR3 contains 15 residues. Germline assignment: CDR1 SGHTA and CDR2 FQGNSA. CDR3: CASSALVLGGNEQFF. The CDR3 DNA reads TGTGCCAGCAGCGCCCTGGTGTTGGGCGGAAATGAGCAGTTCTTC.

This clonotype was picked up a small number of times. The rearrangement links TRBV30 to TRBJ2-2, with 11 bases lining up with TRBD2. The CDR3 loop spans 16 amino acids. Unmatched junction bases numbered 8, after V lost 2 bases and J lost 6 bases. Germline-derived CDR1 and CDR2 are GTSNPN and SVGIG (reference sequence). CDR3 region: CAWSMVLAGAAGELFF. CDR3 sequence (DNA): TGTGCCTGGAGTATGGTACTAGCGGGAGCGGCCGGGGAGCTGTTTTTT.

This clonotype was detected many times. V and J are TRBV2 and TRBJ2-1; 10 nucleotides align to TRBD1. With 6 bases clipped from V and 7 bases from J, the junction kept 6 bases outside the gene matches. CDR1 and CDR2 (germline): SNHLY, FYNNEI. This CDR3 comprises 14 residues. This CDR3 is CASRGWGQGNEQFF. The CDR3 nucleotides read TGTGCCAGCAGAGGCTGGGGACAGGGGAATGAGCAGTTCTTC.

This clonotype appeared many times. The chain carries TRBV27 and TRBJ2-7; no reliable D call. The CDR3 runs 14 residues. The V end was cut by 6 bases, the J end by 0 bases, with 12 bases between. Germline values: CDR1 MNHEY, CDR2 SMNVEV (reference sequence). The CDR3 nucleotides are TGTGCCAGCAGCTCGGCCGGGCCCTCCTACGAGCAGTACTTC. Translated, it gives CASSSAGPSYEQYF.

Regarding this clonotype: Germline is not matched at one junction end, which may reflect a read error. The CDR3 nucleotides are TGTGTCAGCAGTTTATCGGGCGGGTCCTACGAGCAGTACTTC. This codes for CVSSLSGGSYEQYF. This chain links TRBV27 with TRBJ2-7, with D perhaps TRBD2 (5 bases). Germline V CDR1 and CDR2: MNHEY, SMNVEV (reference sequence). The CDR3 spans 14 residues.

This clonotype occurred many times. V gene TRBV29-1 combines with J gene TRBJ1-1, with 8 bases identical to TRBD1. The V segment lost 8 bases and the J segment 4 bases; nucleotides outside the gene matches: 9. CDR3 size: 13 residues. The germline gives CDR1 SQVTM, CDR2 ANQGSEA. The CDR3 is CSTKGQGFTEAFF. The CDR3 nucleotides read TGCAGCACAAAAGGACAGGGTTTCACTGAAGCTTTCTTT.

This clonotype was observed many times. The rearrangement joins TRBV27 to TRBJ1-1; 10 bases agree with TRBD1. Germline trimming cut 7 bases from V and 5 bases from J; bases unmatched to any gene: 1. The CDR3 length is 12 residues. In germline, CDR1 is MNHEY, CDR2 SMNVEV (reference sequence). CDR3 sequence: CASTGQGTEAFF. CDR3 DNA sequence: TGTGCCAGCACGGGACAGGGGACTGAAGCTTTCTTT.

This clonotype was counted at least ten times. The rearrangement links TRBV29-1 to TRBJ2-3, with 11 bases identical to TRBD2. V lost 5 bases, J lost 0 bases, and 4 bases stayed unmatched. The CDR3 length is 15 residues. Germline V gives CDR1 SQVTM, CDR2 ANQGSEA. The CDR3 protein is CSVIAGGMSTDTQYF. CDR3 in DNA: TGCAGCGTTATAGCGGGAGGGATGAGCACAGATACGCAGTATTTT.

For this clonotype: This could be a read error, since a much larger clone is one nucleotide away. This sequence joins TRBV3-1 and TRBJ2-2, with TRBD1 identical over 8 bases. Per germline, CDR1 LGHDT and CDR2 YNNKEL (reference sequence). The CDR3 has 15 residues. The CDR3 sequence is CAGSQRTGTTGELFF. The CDR3 DNA is TGTGCCGGCAGCCAAAGGACAGGGACGACCGGGGAGCTGTTTTTT.

This clonotype was seen ten or more times. The chain carries TRBV6-1 and TRBJ1-1; tentatively, D is TRBD1 (6 bases). This CDR3 spans 12 amino acids. V lost 5 bases, J lost 7 bases, and 11 bases lay in between. CDR1 and CDR2 from the germline V gene are MNHNS and SASEGT. CDR3 sequence reads: CASSWTDSEAFF. For the CDR3, the DNA is TGTGCCAGCAGTTGGACGGACAGTGAAGCTTTCTTT.

For this clonotype: A much larger clone sits a single nucleotide away, making a read error possible. The chain combines TRBV5-3 with TRBJ2-7; D gene ambiguous. TRBV5-3 is filed as an ORF, its function uncertain. This CDR3 contains 18 residues. DNA for the CDR3: TGTGCCAGCAGCTATGGCGCCCTAGGAAGAGAGAGCTCCTACGAGCAGTACTTC. It yields the protein CASSYGALGRESSYEQYF.

The chain links TRBV14 to TRBJ2-4, with D perhaps TRBD2 (6 bases). The germline V gene encodes CDR1 SGHDN and CDR2 FVKESK. With 4 bases removed from V and 8 bases from J, the gap between germline ends came to 18 bases. The CDR3 runs to 15 residues. The CDR3, as DNA: TGTGCCAGCAGCCCCGGACTCGGGGGAGTGGACATTCAGTACTTC. Residues: CASSPGLGGVDIQYF.

This clonotype occurred a few times. The rearrangement uses TRBV12-3 or TRBV12-4 and TRBJ2-7; D is uncertain. CDR3 size: 13 residues. The V end was cut by 3 bases, the J end by 2 bases, with 8 bases between. The CDR3 nucleotides read TGTGCCAGCAGTTTCTTACATCCCTACGAGCAGTACTTC. It translates to CASSFLHPYEQYF.

This clonotype was found once. A much more abundant neighbour one base away suggests this may be a read error. This chain connects TRBV7-9 to TRBJ2-3, with D unresolved. The germline V gene has CDR1 SEHNR and CDR2 FQNEAQ (reference sequence). CDR3 length: 15 amino acids. CDR3 region: CAGSVGVSEADTQYF. CDR3 nucleotide sequence: TGTGCCGGCAGCGTAGGAGTTTCAGAGGCAGATACGCAGTATTTT.

This clonotype was observed many times. The chain has TRBV12-3 or TRBV12-4 and TRBJ2-2; D unclear. V was cut by 7 bases and J by 2 bases, with 8 bases left in between. The CDR3 extends over 13 amino acids. CDR3 nucleotide sequence: TGTGCCAGCATTTCCCTCAACACCGGGGAGCTGTTTTTT. The encoded protein is CASISLNTGELFF.

This clonotype was observed a handful of times. J is TRBJ2-5 and V is TRBV7-9; 13 bases align to TRBD2. From germline, CDR1 is SEHNR and CDR2 FQNEAQ (reference sequence). V shed 5 bases and J 6 bases; nucleotides not matched to a gene: 18. The CDR3 is 19 residues long. CDR3 in amino acids: CASSAPGTSGAYQLKTQYF. The CDR3 nucleotides are TGTGCCAGCAGCGCCCCCGGGACTAGCGGGGCTTACCAACTAAAGACCCAGTACTTC.

This clonotype was detected many times. The chain combines TRBV2 with TRBJ1-3; D remains ambiguous. The CDR3 is 15 residues long. Germline V gives CDR1 SNHLY, CDR2 FYNNEI. Trimming removed 7 bases at V and 0 bases at J, with 13 bases between. The CDR3 here is CASTGGPYSGNTIYF. CDR3 sequence (DNA): TGTGCCAGCACTGGAGGGCCCTACTCTGGAAACACCATATATTTT.

Notes on this clonotype: This could be a read error, since a much larger clone is one nucleotide away. No conserved phenylalanine or tryptophan ends this CDR3, so it is likely a read error. The CDR3 loop reads CASSQDPGRGGADTQYL. The CDR3 DNA sequence: TGCGCCAGCAGCCAAGATCCGGGCAGGGGAGGTGCAGATACGCAGTATCTT. This rearrangement joins TRBV4-1 to TRBJ2-3; D may be TRBD1 or TRBD2 (6 bases each). Germline V gene sequence: CDR1 MGHRA, CDR2 YSYEKL. V was trimmed by 0 bases and J by 4 bases, leaving 17 bases between them. CDR3 size: 17 residues.

This clonotype was seen ten or more times. The genes are TRBV27 and TRBJ2-3; 8 positions match TRBD2. V dropped 5 bases and J dropped 0; count of bases not matched to a gene: 10. In germline, CDR1 is MNHEY, CDR2 SMNVEV (reference sequence). This CDR3 comprises 17 residues. CDR3 nucleotide sequence: TGTGCCAGCAGTACCCATCCGGGGGGGGTTAGCACAGATACGCAGTATTTT. Residues: CASSTHPGGVSTDTQYF.

A remark on this clonotype: The germline gene is not matched at one end of the junction; a read error may be the cause. The chain carries TRBV4-3 and TRBJ2-3, with D possibly being TRBD2 (7 bases). The germline V gene has CDR1 LGHNA and CDR2 YSLEER. The CDR3 loop spans 17 amino acids. CDR3 DNA sequence: TGCGCCAGCAGCCAAGATAGGGGGGGGCTTAGCACAGGTACGCAGTATTTT. Protein sequence: CASSQDRGGLSTGTQYF.